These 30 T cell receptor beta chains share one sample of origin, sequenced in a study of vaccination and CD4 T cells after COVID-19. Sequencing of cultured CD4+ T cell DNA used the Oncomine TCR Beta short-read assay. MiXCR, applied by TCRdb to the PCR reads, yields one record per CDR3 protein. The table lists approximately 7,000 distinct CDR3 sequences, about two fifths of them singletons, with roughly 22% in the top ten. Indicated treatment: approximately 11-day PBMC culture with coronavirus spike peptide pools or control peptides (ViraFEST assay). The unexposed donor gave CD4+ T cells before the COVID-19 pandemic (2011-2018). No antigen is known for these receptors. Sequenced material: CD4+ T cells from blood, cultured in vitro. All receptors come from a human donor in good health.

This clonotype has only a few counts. The CDR3 nucleotides read TGTGCCATCAGTGAGTCGGGGACCGACACTGAAGCTTTCTTT. Protein product: CAISESGTDTEAFF. The chain is built from TRBV10-3 and TRBJ1-1; tentative D call: TRBD1 (5 bases). Trimming stripped 0 bases from V and 3 bases from J, with 8 bases between. CDR1 is ENHRY and CDR2 is SYGVKD in the germline V gene. This CDR3 has 14 amino acids.

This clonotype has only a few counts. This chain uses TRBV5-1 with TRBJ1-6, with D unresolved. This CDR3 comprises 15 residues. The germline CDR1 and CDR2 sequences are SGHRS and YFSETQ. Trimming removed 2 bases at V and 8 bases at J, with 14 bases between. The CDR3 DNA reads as TGCGCCAGCAGCTTACCCGACGGGAGAGATTCACCCCTCCACTTT. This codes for CASSLPDGRDSPLHF.

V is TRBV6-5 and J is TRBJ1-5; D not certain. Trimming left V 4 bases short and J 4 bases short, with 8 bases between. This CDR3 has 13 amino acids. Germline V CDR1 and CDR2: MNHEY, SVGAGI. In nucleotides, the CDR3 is TGTGCCAGCAGTTCCCAGAGGAATCAGCCCCAGCATTTT. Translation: CASSSQRNQPQHF.

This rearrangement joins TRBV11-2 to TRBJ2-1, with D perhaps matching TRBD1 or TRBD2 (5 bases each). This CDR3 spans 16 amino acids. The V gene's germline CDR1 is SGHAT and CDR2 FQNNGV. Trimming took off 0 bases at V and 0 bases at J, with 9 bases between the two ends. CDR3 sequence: CASSLDFGGSYNEQFF. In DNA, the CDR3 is TGTGCCAGCAGCTTAGATTTTGGGGGCTCCTACAATGAGCAGTTCTTC.

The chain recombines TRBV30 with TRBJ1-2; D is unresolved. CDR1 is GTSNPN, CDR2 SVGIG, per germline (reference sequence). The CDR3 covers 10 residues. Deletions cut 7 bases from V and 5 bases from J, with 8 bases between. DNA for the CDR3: TGTGCCTCGGACTCGTATGGCTACACCTTC. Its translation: CASDSYGYTF.

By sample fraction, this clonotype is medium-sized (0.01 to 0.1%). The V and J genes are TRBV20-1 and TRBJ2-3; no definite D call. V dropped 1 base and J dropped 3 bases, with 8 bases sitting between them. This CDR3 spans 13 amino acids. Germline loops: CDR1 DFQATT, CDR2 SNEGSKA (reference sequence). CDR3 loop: CSARALRTDTQYF. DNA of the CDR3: TGCAGTGCTAGAGCCCTTCGAACAGATACGCAGTATTTT.

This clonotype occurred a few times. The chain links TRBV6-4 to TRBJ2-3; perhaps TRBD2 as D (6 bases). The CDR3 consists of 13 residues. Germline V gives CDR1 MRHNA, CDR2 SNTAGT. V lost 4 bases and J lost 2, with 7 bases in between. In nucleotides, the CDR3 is TGTGCCAGCAGTGGGGGGGACACAGATACGCAGTATTTT. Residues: CASSGGDTDTQYF.

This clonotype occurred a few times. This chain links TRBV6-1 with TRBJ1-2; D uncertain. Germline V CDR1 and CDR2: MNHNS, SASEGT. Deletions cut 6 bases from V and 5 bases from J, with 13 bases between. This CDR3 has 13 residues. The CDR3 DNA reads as TGTGCCAGCAGCCCGCTATCGGGGTATGGCTACACCTTC. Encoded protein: CASSPLSGYGYTF.

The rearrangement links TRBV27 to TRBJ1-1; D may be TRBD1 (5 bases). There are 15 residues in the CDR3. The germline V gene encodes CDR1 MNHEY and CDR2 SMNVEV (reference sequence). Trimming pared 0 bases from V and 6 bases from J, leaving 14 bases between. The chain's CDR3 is CASSLSWQGGSEAFF. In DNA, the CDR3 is TGTGCCAGCAGTTTATCGTGGCAGGGAGGATCTGAAGCTTTCTTT.

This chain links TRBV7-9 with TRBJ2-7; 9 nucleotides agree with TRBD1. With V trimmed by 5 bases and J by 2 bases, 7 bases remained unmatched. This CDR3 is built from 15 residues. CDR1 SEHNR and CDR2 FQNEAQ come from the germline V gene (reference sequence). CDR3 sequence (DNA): TGTGCCAGCAGCCAGAGGACAGGGGTTACCTACGAGCAGTACTTC. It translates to CASSQRTGVTYEQYF.

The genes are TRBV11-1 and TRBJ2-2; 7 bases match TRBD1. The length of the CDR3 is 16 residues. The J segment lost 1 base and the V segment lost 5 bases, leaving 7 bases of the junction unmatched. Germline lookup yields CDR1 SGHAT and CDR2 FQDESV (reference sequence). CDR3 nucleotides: TGTGCCAGCAGCCACCAGGGACAGCTGAACACCGGGGAGCTGTTTTTT. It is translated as CASSHQGQLNTGELFF.

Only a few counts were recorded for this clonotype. The CDR3 DNA is TGCGCCAGCAGTGCCGGGACAGGGGACACAGATACGCAGTATTTT. Residues: CASSAGTGDTDTQYF. The J gene is TRBJ2-3, the V gene TRBV10-1; TRBD1 matches at 10 bases. The CDR3 has 15 residues. Looked up from germline, CDR1 is WNHNN and CDR2 is SYGVQD (reference sequence). V trimming: 4 bases; J trimming: 2 bases; junction bases outside the gene matches: 3.

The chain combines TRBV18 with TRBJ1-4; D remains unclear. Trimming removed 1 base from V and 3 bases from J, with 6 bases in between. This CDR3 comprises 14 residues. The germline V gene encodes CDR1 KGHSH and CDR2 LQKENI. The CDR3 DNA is TGTGCCAGCTCACCACAGGCCGCTAATGAAAAACTGTTTTTT. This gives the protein CASSPQAANEKLFF.

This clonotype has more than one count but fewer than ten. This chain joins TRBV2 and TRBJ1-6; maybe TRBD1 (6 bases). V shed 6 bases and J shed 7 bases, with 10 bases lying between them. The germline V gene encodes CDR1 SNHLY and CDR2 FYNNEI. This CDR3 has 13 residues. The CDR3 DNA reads TGTGCCAGCAGGGGGACAACAAATTCACCCCTCCACTTT. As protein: CASRGTTNSPLHF. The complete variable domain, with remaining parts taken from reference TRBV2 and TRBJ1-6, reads EPEVTQTPSHQVTQMGQEVILRCVPISNHLYFYWYRQILGQKVEFLVSFYNNEISEKSEIFDDQFSVERPDGSNFTLKIRSTKLEDSAMYFCASRGTTNSPLHFGNGTRLTVT.

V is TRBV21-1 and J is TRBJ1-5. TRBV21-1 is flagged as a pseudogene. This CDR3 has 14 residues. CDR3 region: CASSNGKGNQPQHF. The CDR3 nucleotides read TGTGCCAGCAGCAATGGCAAGGGCAATCAGCCCCAGCATTTT.

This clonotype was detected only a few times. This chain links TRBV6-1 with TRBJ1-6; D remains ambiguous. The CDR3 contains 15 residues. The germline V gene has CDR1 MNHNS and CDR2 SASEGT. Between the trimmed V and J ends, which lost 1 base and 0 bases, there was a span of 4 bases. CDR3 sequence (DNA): TGTGCCAGCAGTGAAGTGGGCTCCTATAATTCACCCCTCCACTTT. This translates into CASSEVGSYNSPLHF.

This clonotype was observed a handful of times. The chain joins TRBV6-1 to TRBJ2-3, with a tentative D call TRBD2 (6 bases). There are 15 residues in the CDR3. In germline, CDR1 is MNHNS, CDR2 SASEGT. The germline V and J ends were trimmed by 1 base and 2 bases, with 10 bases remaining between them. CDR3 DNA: TGTGCCAGCAGTGAAGGTCTAGCGAACACAGATACGCAGTATTTT. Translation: CASSEGLANTDTQYF.

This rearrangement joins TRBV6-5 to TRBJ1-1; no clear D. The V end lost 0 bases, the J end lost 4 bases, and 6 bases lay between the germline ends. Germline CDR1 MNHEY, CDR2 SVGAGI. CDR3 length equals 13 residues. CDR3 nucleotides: TGTGCCAGCAGTTACTCGGGAAGCACTGAAGCTTTCTTT. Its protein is CASSYSGSTEAFF.

CDR3 in amino acids: CATVYTQYF. The CDR3 DNA reads as TGTGCCACCGTCTATACGCAGTATTTT. This sequence joins TRBV24-1 and TRBJ2-3; no definite D call. Trimming left V 9 bases short and J 7 bases short, with 4 bases between. Per the germline V gene, CDR1 is KGHDR and CDR2 is SFDVKD. This CDR3 is built from 9 residues.

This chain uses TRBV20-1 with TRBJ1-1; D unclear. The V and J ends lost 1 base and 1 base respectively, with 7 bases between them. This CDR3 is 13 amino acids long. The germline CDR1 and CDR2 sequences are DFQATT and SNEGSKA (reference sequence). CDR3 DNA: TGCAGTGCTAGAGCAGATGAGAACACTGAAGCTTTCTTT. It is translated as CSARADENTEAFF.

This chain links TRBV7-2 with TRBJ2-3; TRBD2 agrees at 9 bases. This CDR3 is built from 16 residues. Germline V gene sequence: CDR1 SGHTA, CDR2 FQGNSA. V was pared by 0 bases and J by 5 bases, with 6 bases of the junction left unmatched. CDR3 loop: CASSLALAGVGDTQYF. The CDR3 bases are TGTGCCAGCAGCTTAGCGTTAGCGGGGGTTGGAGATACGCAGTATTTT.

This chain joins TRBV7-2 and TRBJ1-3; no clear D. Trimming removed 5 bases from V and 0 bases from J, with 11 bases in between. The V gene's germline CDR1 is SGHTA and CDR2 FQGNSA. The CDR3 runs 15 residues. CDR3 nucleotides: TGTGCCAGCAGCGCAGCCCCGGGCTCTGGAAACACCATATATTTT. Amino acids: CASSAAPGSGNTIYF.

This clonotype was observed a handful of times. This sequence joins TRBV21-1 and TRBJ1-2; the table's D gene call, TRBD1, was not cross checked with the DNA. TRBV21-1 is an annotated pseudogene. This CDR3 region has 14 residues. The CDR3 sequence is CASSKVETGVNYTF. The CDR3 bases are TGTGCCAGCAGCAAAGTAGAGACAGGGGTAAACTACACCTTC.

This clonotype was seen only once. The CDR3 region is CASSIYYTYEQYF. The CDR3 nucleotides are TGTGCCAGTAGTATATACTATACCTACGAGCAGTACTTC. The chain joins TRBV19 to TRBJ2-7, with D uncertain. Trimming cost V 2 bases and J 2 bases, with 7 bases left between them. The CDR3 is 13 residues long. Germline CDR1 reads LNHDA; CDR2 reads SQIVND (reference sequence).

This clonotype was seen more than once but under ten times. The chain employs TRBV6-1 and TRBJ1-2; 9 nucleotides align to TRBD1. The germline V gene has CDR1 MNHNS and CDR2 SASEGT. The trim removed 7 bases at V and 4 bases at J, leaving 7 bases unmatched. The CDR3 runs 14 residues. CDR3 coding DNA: TGTGCCAGCATCGCACAGGGGGCTGGCTATGGCTACACCTTC. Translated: CASIAQGAGYGYTF.

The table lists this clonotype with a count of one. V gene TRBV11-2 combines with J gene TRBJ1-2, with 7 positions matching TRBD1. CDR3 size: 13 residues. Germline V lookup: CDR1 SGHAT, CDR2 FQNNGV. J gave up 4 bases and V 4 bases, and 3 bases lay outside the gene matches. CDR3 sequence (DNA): TGTGCCAGCAGCTCTGGACAGGCCTATGGCTACACCTTC. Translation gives CASSSGQAYGYTF.

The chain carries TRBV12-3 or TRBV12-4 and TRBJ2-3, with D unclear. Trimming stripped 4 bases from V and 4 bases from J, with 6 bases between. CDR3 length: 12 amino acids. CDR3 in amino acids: CASSSRADTQYF. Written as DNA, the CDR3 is TGTGCCAGCAGTTCTAGAGCAGATACGCAGTATTTT.

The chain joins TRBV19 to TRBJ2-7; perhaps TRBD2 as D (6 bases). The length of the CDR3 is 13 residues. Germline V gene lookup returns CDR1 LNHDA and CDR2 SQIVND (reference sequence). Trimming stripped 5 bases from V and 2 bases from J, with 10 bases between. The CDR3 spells CASSRDFPYEQYF. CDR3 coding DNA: TGTGCCAGTAGTCGGGACTTCCCCTACGAGCAGTACTTC. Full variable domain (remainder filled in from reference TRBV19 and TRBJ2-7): DGGITQSPKYLFRKEGQNVTLSCEQNLNHDAMYWYRQDPGQGLRLIYYSQIVNDFQKGDIAEGYSVSREKKESFPLTVTSAQKNPTAFYLCASSRDFPYEQYFGPGTRLTVT.

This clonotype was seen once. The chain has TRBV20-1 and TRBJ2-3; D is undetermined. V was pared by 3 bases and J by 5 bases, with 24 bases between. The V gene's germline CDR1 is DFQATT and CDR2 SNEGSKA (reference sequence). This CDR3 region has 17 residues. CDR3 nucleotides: TGCAGTGCTAGGTCCCATGGTGCGGACCCAACTGGAGATACGCAGTATTTT. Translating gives CSARSHGADPTGDTQYF.

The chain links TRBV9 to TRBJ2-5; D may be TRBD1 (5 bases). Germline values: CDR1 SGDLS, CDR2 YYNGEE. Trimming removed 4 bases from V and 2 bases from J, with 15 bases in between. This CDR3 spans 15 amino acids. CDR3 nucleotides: TGTGCCAGCAGCAAAAATTCTAGGGGTCAAGAGACCCAGTACTTC. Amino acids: CASSKNSRGQETQYF.